This section outlines one T cell receptor beta chain sequence together with its context. The data were obtained in a study of blood T cell repertoires in COVID-19. For the study at large: T cells, B-cell-depleted T cells, or PBMCs provided the cDNA or gDNA that served as material.

In the original workflow: It was from reference gene primer amplification that nucleated cell counts were estimated. The data were produced by immunoSEQ multiplex PCR, yet TCRdb's version contains in-frame clones alone and is incomplete. V and J calls and clone size are given by that table; D and trimming were obtained from the DNA. In the table there are about 95,000 clones, around 87% of which are singletons. This clonotype was sampled from a human donor in a cohort sampled during active COVID-19. The sequenced sample consisted of peripheral blood.

This CDR3 reads CASSRRGLAGRELFF. For the CDR3, the DNA is TGTGCCAGCAGCAGAAGGGGACTAGCGGGGAGGGAGCTGTTTTTT. The V and J genes are TRBV9 and TRBJ2-2; TRBD2 aligns across 13 bases. The CDR3 contains 15 residues. CDR1 SGDLS and CDR2 YYNGEE come from the germline V gene. V was pared by 4 bases and J by 9 bases, with 6 bases of the junction left unmatched.